The sequence of this T cell receptor (beta chain) was determined in a study of blood T cell repertoires in COVID-19. Across the whole study: The United States, Italy and Spain provided the acute and convalescent COVID-19 samples.

Original handling: How many nucleated cells were present was estimated from reference gene primer amplification. Profiling relied on immunoSEQ multiplex PCR, and the TCRdb table lists in-frame clones only, not all of them. That table furnishes V, J and clone size, whereas the DNA furnished D and trimming. The data hold 150,000 to 200,000 clones, with approximately 78% observed a single time. The recovered donors of Cohort 3 showed two negative PCRs, clearance, or symptom resolution. This TCR came from a woman aged 50 to 60 who had recovered from COVID-19. Sample: PBMCs or T cells enriched from blood (not recorded which).

Here the CDR3 DNA reads TGTGCCAGCAGCAACCCGCCGGGGAACACTGAAGCTTTCTTT. Translated: CASSNPPGNTEAFF. The V call is TRBV9, the J call TRBJ1-1, with unresolved D. Germline lookup yields CDR1 SGDLS and CDR2 YYNGEE. The CDR3 is 14 amino acids. With 4 bases removed from V and 1 base from J, the gap between germline ends came to 11 bases.